This is a list of T cell receptor beta chains from one sample in a study of human T cells and chemical hapten exposure. TCRdb passed the 5' RACE reads through MiXCR, listing each CDR3 protein once. The table includes roughly 81,000 distinct CDR3 sequences, about a sixth detected once. Every receptor here comes from a female donor in good health. CDR3s include the opening cysteine and the closing phenylalanine or tryptophan. Fields, in order: V gene, D gene, clone size, J gene, CDR3 protein, CDR3 DNA. D genes are given only for firm matches. For some rows the clone size is stated as once, few or many, or as a class when expanded; others skip it.

TRBV7-8	TRBD2	NA	TRBJ2-1	CASSLVTSGNEQFF	TGTGCCAGCAGCTTAGTAACTAGCGGTAATGAGCAGTTCTTC
TRBV6-5	NA	NA	TRBJ1-2	CASSPNSRREGYTF	TGTGCCAGCAGCCCGAACTCCCGCCGGGAGGGCTACACCTTC
TRBV5-5	NA	many	TRBJ2-1	CASSTMHNEQFF	TGTGCCAGCAGTACTATGCACAATGAGCAGTTCTTC
TRBV5-1	NA	NA	TRBJ2-7	CASSLGQRSSYEQYF	TGCGCCAGCAGCTTGGGCCAGCGGAGCTCCTACGAGCAGTACTTC
TRBV5-1	NA	few	TRBJ2-1	CASSLGDPAESEQFF	TGCGCCAGCAGCTTGGGGGACCCAGCCGAAAGCGAGCAGTTCTTC
TRBV29-1	TRBD1	NA	TRBJ1-2	CSVAGGGGYTF	TGCAGCGTTGCAGGGGGCGGAGGCTACACCTTC
TRBV20-1	NA	NA	TRBJ2-1	CSARGGGEQFF	TGCAGTGCTAGAGGTGGGGGTGAGCAGTTCTTC
TRBV15	NA	NA	TRBJ2-5	CATSRENRQETQYF	TGTGCCACCAGCAGAGAGAACAGACAAGAGACCCAGTACTTC
TRBV27	TRBD2	NA	TRBJ2-5	CASSSPGGQETQYF	TGTGCCAGCAGTTCCCCCGGGGGGCAAGAGACCCAGTACTTC
TRBV7-2	TRBD1	few	TRBJ1-2	CASSLTQAPNRGRVLGYTF	TGTGCCAGCAGCTTAACCCAGGCTCCAAACAGGGGGCGCGTACTCGGCTACACCTTC
TRBV7-9	NA	NA	TRBJ2-3	CASSLGSADTQYF	TGTGCCAGCAGCTTAGGTAGCGCAGATACGCAGTATTTT
TRBV5-1	NA	NA	TRBJ1-2	CASSSTNTYGYTF	TGCGCCAGCAGCTCGACAAATACCTATGGCTACACCTTC
TRBV7-2	TRBD1	many	TRBJ2-5	CASSPDRTQETQYF	TGTGCCAGCAGCCCGGACAGGACCCAAGAGACCCAGTACTTC
TRBV24-1	TRBD2	few	TRBJ2-1	CATSGTGTSGDNEQFF	TGTGCCACCAGTGGGACCGGGACTAGCGGGGACAATGAGCAGTTCTTC
TRBV6-5	NA	few	TRBJ1-1	CASNRGRGTEAFF	TGTGCCAGCAACCGGGGGAGAGGCACTGAAGCTTTCTTT
TRBV5-4	TRBD2	many	TRBJ2-7	CASSSFSGTHYEQYF	TGTGCCAGCAGCTCCTTTAGCGGGACTCACTACGAGCAGTACTTC
TRBV7-2	TRBD2	few	TRBJ2-5	CASSFNSGGKETQYF	TGTGCCAGCAGCTTTAATAGCGGGGGCAAAGAGACCCAGTACTTC
TRBV12-3/TRBV12-4	NA	NA	TRBJ2-5	CASSTSQVTQYF	TGTGCCAGCAGTACTTCTCAGGTGACCCAGTACTTC
TRBV5-4	NA	few	TRBJ2-1	CASSLSSSNEQFF	TGTGCCAGCAGCTTAAGTAGCAGCAATGAGCAGTTCTTC
TRBV28	TRBD2	few	TRBJ2-7	CASSPSGSVSYEQYF	TGTGCCAGCAGTCCTAGCGGGAGCGTTTCCTACGAGCAGTACTTC
TRBV7-9	NA	NA	TRBJ1-1	CASSLGDLGVGAFF	TGTGCCAGCAGCTTAGGCGATCTGGGAGTTGGAGCTTTCTTT
TRBV7-9	NA	NA	TRBJ2-7	CASSSFGSFYEQYF	TGTGCCAGCAGCTCTTTCGGGTCCTTCTACGAGCAGTACTTC
TRBV6-2/TRBV6-3	NA	NA	TRBJ1-1	CASTDYNTEAFF	TGTGCCAGCACCGACTATAACACTGAAGCTTTCTTT